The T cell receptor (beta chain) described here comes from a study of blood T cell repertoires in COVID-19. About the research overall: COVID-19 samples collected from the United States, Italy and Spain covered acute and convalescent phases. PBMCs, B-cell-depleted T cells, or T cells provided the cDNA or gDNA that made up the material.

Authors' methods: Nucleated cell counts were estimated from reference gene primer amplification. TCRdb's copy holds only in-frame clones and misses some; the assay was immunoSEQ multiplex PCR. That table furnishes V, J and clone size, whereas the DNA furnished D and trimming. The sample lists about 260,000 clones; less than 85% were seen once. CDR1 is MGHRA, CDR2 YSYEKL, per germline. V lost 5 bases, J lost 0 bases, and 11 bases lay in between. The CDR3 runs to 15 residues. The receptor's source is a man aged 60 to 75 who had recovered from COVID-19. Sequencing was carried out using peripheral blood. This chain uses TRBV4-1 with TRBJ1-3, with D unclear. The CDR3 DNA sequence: TGCGCCAGCAGCGAAGGGCACCACTCTGGAAACACCATATATTTT. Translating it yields CASSEGHHSGNTIYF.